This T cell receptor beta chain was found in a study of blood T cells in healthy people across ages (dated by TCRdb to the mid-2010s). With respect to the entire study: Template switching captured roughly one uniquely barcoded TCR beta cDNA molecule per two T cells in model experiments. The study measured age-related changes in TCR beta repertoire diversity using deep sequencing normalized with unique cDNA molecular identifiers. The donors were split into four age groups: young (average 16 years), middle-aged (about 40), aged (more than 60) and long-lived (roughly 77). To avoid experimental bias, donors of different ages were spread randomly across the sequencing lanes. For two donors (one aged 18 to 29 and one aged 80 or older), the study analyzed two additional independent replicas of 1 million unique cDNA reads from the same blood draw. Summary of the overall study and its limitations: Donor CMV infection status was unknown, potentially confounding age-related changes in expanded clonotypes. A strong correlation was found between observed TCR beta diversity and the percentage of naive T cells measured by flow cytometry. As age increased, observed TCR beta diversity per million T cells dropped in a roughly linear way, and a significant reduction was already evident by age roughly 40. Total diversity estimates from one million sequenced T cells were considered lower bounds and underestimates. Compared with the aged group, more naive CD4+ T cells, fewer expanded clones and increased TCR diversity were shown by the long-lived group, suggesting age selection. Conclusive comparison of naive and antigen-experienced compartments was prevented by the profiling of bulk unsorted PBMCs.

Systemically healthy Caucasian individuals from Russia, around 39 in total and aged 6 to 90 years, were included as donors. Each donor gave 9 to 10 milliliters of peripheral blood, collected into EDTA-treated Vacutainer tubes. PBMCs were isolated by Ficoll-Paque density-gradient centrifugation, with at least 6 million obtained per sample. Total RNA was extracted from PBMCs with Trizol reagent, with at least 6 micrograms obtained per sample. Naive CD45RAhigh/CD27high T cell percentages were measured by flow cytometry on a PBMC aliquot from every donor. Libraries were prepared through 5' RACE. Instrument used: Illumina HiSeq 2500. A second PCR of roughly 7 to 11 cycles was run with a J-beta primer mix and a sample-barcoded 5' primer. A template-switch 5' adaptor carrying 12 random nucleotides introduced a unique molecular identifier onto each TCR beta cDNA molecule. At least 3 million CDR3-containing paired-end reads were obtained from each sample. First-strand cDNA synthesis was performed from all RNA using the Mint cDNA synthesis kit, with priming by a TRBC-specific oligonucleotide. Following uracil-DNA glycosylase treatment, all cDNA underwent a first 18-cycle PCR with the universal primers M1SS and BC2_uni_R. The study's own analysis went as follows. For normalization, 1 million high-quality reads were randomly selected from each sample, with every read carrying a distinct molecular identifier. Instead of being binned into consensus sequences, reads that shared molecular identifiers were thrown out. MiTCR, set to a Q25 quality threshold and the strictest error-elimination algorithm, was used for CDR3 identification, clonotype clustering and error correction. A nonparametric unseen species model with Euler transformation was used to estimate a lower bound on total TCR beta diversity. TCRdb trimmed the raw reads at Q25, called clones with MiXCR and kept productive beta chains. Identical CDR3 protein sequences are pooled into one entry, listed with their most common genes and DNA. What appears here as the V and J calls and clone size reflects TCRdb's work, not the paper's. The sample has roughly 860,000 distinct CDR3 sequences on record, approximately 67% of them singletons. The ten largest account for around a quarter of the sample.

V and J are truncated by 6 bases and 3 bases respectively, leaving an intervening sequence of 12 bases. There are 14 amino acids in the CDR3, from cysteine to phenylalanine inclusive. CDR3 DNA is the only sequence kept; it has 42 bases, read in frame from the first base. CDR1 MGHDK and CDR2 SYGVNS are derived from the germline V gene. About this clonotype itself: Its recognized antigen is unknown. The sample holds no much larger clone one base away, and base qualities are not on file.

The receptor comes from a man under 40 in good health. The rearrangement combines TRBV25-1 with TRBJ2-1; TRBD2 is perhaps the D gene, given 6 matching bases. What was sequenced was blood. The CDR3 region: CASRNRRGYNEQFF. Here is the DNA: TGTGCCAGCAGGAATCGGAGGGGCTACAATGAGCAGTTCTTC.